This TCR beta chain was captured by sequencing in a study of blood T cell repertoires in COVID-19. Study context: T cells, B-cell-depleted T cells, or PBMCs supplied cDNA or gDNA.

The table lists this clone with a count of one. Other DNA sequences within the sample encode an identical CDR3. The V and J ends lost 2 bases and 5 bases respectively, with 6 bases between them. This CDR3 is 12 amino acids long. Libraries were prepared by immunoSEQ multiplex PCR; TCRdb keeps only in-frame clonotypes and omits some of them. Here the sample spans about 110,000 clones, roughly 88% being singletons. Source material: peripheral blood. This receptor was taken from a woman aged 80 or over with active or convalescent COVID-19. This sequence joins TRBV12-3 or TRBV12-4 and TRBJ1-2, with TRBD1 as a possible D gene (5 bases). The CDR3 region is CASSLQGYGYTF. In nucleotides, the CDR3 is TGTGCCAGCAGTTTACAGGGATATGGCTACACCTTC.